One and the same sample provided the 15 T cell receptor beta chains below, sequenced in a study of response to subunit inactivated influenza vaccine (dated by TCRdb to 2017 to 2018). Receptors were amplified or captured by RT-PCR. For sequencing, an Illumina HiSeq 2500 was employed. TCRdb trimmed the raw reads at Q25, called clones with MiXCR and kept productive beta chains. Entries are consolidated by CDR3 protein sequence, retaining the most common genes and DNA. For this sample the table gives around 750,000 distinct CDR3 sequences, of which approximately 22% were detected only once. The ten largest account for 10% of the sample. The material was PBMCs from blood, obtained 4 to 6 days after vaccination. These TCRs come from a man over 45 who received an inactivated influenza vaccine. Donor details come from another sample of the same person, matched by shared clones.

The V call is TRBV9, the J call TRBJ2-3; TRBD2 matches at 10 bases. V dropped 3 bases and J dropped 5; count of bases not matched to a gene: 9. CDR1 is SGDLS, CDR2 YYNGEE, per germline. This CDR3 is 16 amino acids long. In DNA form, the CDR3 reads TGTGCCAGCAGCGAAGCTAGCGGGAGAAGGATAGATACGCAGTATTTT. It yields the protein CASSEASGRRIDTQYF. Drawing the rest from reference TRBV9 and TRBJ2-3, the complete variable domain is DSGVTQTPKHLITATGQRVTLRCSPRSGDLSVYWYQQSLDQGLQFLIQYYNGEERAKGNILERFSAQQFPDLHSELNLSSLELGDSALYFCASSEASGRRIDTQYFGPGTRLTVL.

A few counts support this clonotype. The CDR3 region is CASNAARRGVYEQFF. The CDR3 bases are TGTGCCAGCAATGCGGCCCGGCGGGGGGTCTATGAGCAGTTCTTC. The rearrangement links TRBV12-3 or TRBV12-4 to TRBJ2-1; the match to TRBD2 covers 8 bases. V dropped 7 bases and J dropped 8; count of bases not matched to a gene: 13. The CDR3 length is 15 residues.

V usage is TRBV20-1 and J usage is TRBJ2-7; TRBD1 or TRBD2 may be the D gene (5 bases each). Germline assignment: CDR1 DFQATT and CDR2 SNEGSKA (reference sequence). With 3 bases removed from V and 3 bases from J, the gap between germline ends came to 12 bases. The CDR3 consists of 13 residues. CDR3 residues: CSASVGTCYEQYF. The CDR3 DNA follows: TGCAGTGCTAGTGTGGGGACCTGCTACGAGCAGTACTTC.

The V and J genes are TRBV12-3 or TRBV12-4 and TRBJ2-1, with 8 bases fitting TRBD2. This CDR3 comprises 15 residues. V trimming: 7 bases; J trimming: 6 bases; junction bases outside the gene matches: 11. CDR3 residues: CASTPNGLAANEQFF. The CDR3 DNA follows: TGTGCCAGCACCCCGAATGGACTAGCAGCCAATGAGCAGTTCTTC.

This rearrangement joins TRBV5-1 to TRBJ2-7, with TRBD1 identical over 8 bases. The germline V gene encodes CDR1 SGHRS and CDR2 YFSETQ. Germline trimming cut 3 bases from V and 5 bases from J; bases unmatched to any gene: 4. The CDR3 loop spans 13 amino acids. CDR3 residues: CASSSKTGDEQYF. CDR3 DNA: TGCGCCAGCAGCTCTAAGACAGGGGACGAGCAGTACTTC.

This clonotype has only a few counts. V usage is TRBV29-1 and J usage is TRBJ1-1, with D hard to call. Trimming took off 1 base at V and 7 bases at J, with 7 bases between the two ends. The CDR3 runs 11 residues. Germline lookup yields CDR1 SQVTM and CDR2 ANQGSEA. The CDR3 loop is CSVEVGIEAFF. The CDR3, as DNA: TGCAGCGTTGAAGTTGGGATTGAAGCTTTCTTT. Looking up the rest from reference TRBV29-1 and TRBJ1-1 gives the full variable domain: SAVISQKPSRDICQRGTSLTIQCQVDSQVTMMFWYRQQPGQSLTLIATANQGSEATYESGFVIDKFPISRPNLTFSTLTVSNMSPEDSSIYLCSVEVGIEAFFGQGTRLTVV.

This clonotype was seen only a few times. The CDR3 DNA follows: TGTGCCAGCACTAGCGGATATACGCAGTATTTT. This encodes CASTSGYTQYF. V usage is TRBV11-2 and J usage is TRBJ2-3; 7 nucleotides line up with TRBD2. This CDR3 spans 11 amino acids. V dropped 7 bases and J dropped 7; count of bases not matched to a gene: 2. Looked up from germline, CDR1 is SGHAT and CDR2 is FQNNGV.

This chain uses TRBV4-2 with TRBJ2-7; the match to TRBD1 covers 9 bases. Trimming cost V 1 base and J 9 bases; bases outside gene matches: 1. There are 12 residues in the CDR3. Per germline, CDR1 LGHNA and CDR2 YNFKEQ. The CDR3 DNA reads TGTGCCAGCAGCCAAGCGACAGGGGGGCAGTACTTC. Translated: CASSQATGGQYF.

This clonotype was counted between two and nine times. The CDR3 region is CASRPDRGLSSYEQYF. CDR3 nucleotide sequence: TGTGCCAGCAGACCCGACAGGGGGCTCTCCTCCTACGAGCAGTACTTC. The chain recombines TRBV6-1 with TRBJ2-7, with 10 bases lining up with TRBD1. The CDR3 spans 16 residues. J lost 0 bases, V lost 6 bases, and 8 bases had no gene match. The germline gives CDR1 MNHNS, CDR2 SASEGT.

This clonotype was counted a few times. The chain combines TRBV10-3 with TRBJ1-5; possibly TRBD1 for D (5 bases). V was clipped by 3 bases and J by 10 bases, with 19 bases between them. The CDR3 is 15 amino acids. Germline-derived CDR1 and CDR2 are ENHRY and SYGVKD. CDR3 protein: CAISEGTGPKSPQHF. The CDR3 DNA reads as TGTGCCATCAGTGAAGGCACAGGTCCCAAGTCTCCCCAGCATTTT.

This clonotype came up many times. This CDR3 is CASSLRQGYGYTF. The CDR3, as DNA: TGTGCCAGCAGTTTAAGACAGGGGTACGGCTACACCTTC. The chain employs TRBV27 and TRBJ1-2, with TRBD1 matching 8 bases. CDR1 and CDR2 from the germline V gene are MNHEY and SMNVEV (reference sequence). V shed 2 bases and J 8 bases; nucleotides not matched to a gene: 4. The CDR3 runs 13 residues.

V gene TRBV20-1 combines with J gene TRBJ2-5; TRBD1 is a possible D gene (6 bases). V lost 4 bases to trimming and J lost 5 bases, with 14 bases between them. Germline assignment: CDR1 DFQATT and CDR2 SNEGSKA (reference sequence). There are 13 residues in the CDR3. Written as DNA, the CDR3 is TGCAGTGCTATACAGGGATTCTCGGAGACCCAGTACTTC. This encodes CSAIQGFSETQYF.

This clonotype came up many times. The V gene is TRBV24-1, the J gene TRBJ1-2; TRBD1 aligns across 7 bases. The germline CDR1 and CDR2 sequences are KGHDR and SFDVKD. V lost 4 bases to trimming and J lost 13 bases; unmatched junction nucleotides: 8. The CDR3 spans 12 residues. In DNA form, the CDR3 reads TGTGCCACCAGTGAACAGGGGTGGAGGTTCACCTTC. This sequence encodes CATSEQGWRFTF.

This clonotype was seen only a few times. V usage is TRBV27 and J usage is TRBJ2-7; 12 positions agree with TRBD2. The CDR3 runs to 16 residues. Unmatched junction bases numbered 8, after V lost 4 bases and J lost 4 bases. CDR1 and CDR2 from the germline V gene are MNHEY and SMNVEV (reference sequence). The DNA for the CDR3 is TGTGCCAGCAGTTACCATCTAGCGGGGGGGCCTTACGAGCAGTACTTC. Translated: CASSYHLAGGPYEQYF.

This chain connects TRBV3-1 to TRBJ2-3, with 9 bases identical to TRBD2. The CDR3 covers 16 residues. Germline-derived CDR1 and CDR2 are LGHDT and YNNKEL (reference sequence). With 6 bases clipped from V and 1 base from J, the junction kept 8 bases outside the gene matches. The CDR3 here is CASSSIAGAGTDTQYF. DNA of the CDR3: TGTGCCAGCAGTTCTATAGCGGGGGCCGGCACAGATACGCAGTATTTT.